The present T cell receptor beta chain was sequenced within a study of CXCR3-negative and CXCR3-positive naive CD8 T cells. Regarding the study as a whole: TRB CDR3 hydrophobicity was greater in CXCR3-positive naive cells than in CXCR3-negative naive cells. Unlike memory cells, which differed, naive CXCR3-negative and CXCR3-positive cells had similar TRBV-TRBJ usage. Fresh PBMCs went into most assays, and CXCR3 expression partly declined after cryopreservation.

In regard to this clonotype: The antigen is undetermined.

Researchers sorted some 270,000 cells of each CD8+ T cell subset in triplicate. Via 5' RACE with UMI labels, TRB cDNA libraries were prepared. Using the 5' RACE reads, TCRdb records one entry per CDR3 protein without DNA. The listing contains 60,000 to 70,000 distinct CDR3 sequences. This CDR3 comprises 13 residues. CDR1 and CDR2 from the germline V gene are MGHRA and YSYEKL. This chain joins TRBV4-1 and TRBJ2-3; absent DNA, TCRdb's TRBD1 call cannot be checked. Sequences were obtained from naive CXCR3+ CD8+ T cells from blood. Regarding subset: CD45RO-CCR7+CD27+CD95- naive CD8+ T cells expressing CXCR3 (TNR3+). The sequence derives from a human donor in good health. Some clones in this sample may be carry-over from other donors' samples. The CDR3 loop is CASSPWGADTQYF.